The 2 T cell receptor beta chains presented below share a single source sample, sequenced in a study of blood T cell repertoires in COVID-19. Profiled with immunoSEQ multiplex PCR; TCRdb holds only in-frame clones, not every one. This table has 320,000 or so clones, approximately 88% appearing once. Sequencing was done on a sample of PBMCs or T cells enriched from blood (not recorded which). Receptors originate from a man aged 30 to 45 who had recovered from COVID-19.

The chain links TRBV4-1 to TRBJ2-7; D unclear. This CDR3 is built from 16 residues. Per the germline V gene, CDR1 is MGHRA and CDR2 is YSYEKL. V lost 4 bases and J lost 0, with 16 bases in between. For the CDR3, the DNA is TGCGCCAGCAGCCCTTACGTAACCGCCGGCTCCTACGAGCAGTACTTC. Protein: CASSPYVTAGSYEQYF.

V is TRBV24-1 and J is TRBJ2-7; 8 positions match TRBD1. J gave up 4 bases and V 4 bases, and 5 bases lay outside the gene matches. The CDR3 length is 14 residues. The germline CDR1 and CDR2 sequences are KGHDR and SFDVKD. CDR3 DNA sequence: TGTGCCACCAGTGAGCCAGGGGGCGGGTACGAGCAGTACTTC. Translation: CATSEPGGGYEQYF.